Below are 18 T cell receptor beta chains sequenced from a single sample in a study of T cells in Graves' hyperthyroidism and ophthalmopathy. RNA transcripts gave rise to amplified TCR beta CDR3 regions. When the TCR CDR3 underwent first-round RT-PCR, the HTBI primer set was used. TCRdb called the multiplex PCR reads again in MiXCR, with one record for every CDR3 protein. The repertoire holds under 500,000 distinct CDR3 sequences, with about 14% as singletons. Sequenced material: blood. Receptors originate from a man aged 50 or older with Graves' ophthalmopathy.

In this sample, this clonotype turned up many times. This chain links TRBV28 with TRBJ1-5, with 9 bases aligning to TRBD1. The V and J ends lost 5 bases and 2 bases, in that order; junction bases with no gene match: 7. Germline lookup yields CDR1 MDHEN and CDR2 SYDVKM. The CDR3 covers 16 residues. The CDR3 DNA reads TGTGCCAGCAGTCACCACAGGGGGCGAGGCAATCAGCCCCAGCATTTT. It encodes CASSHHRGRGNQPQHF.

The rearrangement links TRBV24-1 to TRBJ2-1, with 11 nucleotides matching TRBD2. V trimming: 3 bases; J trimming: 10 bases; junction bases outside the gene matches: 13. CDR3 size: 17 residues. Per the germline V gene, CDR1 is KGHDR and CDR2 is SFDVKD. CDR3 sequence reads: CATSDIAGGPRSGEQFF. The CDR3 nucleotides read TGTGCCACCAGTGATATAGCGGGAGGGCCTCGGTCGGGCGAGCAGTTCTTC.

This clonotype was counted at least ten times. The CDR3 DNA follows: TGTGCCAGCAGCTTAGGGGCTGGAAACACCATATATTTT. Its translation: CASSLGAGNTIYF. The chain links TRBV7-2 to TRBJ1-3; no clear D gene. Germline V gene sequence: CDR1 SGHTA, CDR2 FQGNSA. V was pared by 1 base and J by 2 bases, with 3 bases between. This CDR3 region has 13 residues.

The chain is built from TRBV29-1 and TRBJ2-1, with a possible D match to TRBD1 (12 bases). Germline V gene data show CDR1 as SQVTM and CDR2 as ANQGSEA. CDR3 size: 18 residues. V lost 7 bases to trimming and J lost 4 bases, with 29 bases between them. This CDR3 is CSAGGDRGRLAGYNEQFF. The CDR3 DNA is TGCAGCGCTGGGGGGGACAGGGGGCGACTAGCGGGATACAATGAGCAGTTCTTC.

This clonotype was detected ten times or more. The chain carries TRBV30 and TRBJ1-2; TRBD1 might be the D (5 bases). CDR3 length: 13 residues. Germline assignment: CDR1 GTSNPN and CDR2 SVGIG (reference sequence). V dropped 3 bases and J dropped 6 bases, with 14 bases sitting between them. CDR3 region: CAWRLGGMDGYTF. In nucleotides, the CDR3 is TGTGCCTGGAGGCTTGGGGGGATGGATGGCTACACCTTC.

This clonotype was seen a single time. V is TRBV13 and J is TRBJ2-1; the match to TRBD2 covers 7 bases. The trim removed 5 bases at V and 4 bases at J, leaving 11 bases unmatched. Looked up from germline, CDR1 is PRHDT and CDR2 is FYEKMQ (reference sequence). There are 16 residues in the CDR3. The CDR3 is CASSRDQASGYNEQFF. The DNA of the CDR3 is TGTGCCAGCAGCCGCGACCAGGCTAGCGGATACAATGAGCAGTTCTTC.

This clonotype was seen ten or more times. This sequence joins TRBV28 and TRBJ2-1; 10 nucleotides line up with TRBD2. V was pared by 2 bases and J by 7 bases, with 5 bases of the junction left unmatched. The CDR3 is made up of 15 amino acids. Germline assignment: CDR1 MDHEN and CDR2 SYDVKM. CDR3 region: CASSLTSGMGNEQFF. The DNA of the CDR3 is TGTGCCAGCAGTTTAACTAGCGGGATGGGTAATGAGCAGTTCTTC.

This clonotype was seen more than once but under ten times. The CDR3 bases are TGTGCCAGCAGTTACTCCAGAGCGAGAGAGGATACGCAGTATTTT. Protein: CASSYSRAREDTQYF. V usage is TRBV6-5 and J usage is TRBJ2-3, with D hard to call. The CDR3 sequence is 15 residues long. The germline V gene has CDR1 MNHEY and CDR2 SVGAGI. V dropped 0 bases and J dropped 6 bases, with 13 bases sitting between them.

This clonotype appeared a few times. The chain uses TRBV4-1 and TRBJ1-5; maybe TRBD1 (5 bases). Trimming removed 4 bases at V and 0 bases at J, with 22 bases between. Germline V gene data show CDR1 as MGHRA and CDR2 as YSYEKL. This CDR3 is 19 amino acids long. This chain's CDR3 is CASSPRGRGESYSNQPQHF. In DNA, the CDR3 is TGCGCCAGCAGCCCCCGCGGACGGGGGGAGAGCTATAGCAATCAGCCCCAGCATTTT.

CDR3 amino acids: CASSQDYSGRGYEQYF. For the CDR3, the DNA is TGCGCCAGCAGCCAAGATTATAGCGGGAGGGGATACGAGCAGTACTTC. J is TRBJ2-7 and V is TRBV4-1; 11 positions agree with TRBD2. This CDR3 contains 16 residues. Germline CDR1 MGHRA, CDR2 YSYEKL. J gave up 4 bases and V 0 bases, and 5 bases lay outside the gene matches.

This clonotype was seen many times. The chain combines TRBV3-1 with TRBJ2-1; D unclear. CDR1 is LGHDT and CDR2 is YNNKEL in the germline V gene (reference sequence). The CDR3 runs to 11 residues. Trimming took 6 bases from V and 8 from J, leaving 8 bases between them. The CDR3 reads CASRLLDEQFF. Here the CDR3 DNA reads TGTGCCAGCAGGCTGCTCGATGAGCAGTTCTTC.

This clonotype occurred a few times. This chain joins TRBV5-1 and TRBJ2-3; D unclear. This CDR3 contains 13 residues. The germline gives CDR1 SGHRS, CDR2 YFSETQ. V lost 4 bases and J 4 bases, leaving 10 bases between the germline ends. The CDR3: CASSTEVADTQYF. DNA for the CDR3: TGCGCCAGCAGCACCGAAGTAGCAGATACGCAGTATTTT.

This clonotype was seen repeatedly, ten times or more. This chain joins TRBV6-1 and TRBJ2-7, with 7 bases fitting TRBD2. The V gene end was trimmed by 6 bases and the J gene end by 1 base; junction bases not matched to a gene: 6. This CDR3 contains 14 residues. The germline V gene has CDR1 MNHNS and CDR2 SASEGT. CDR3 bases: TGTGCCAGCAGAAAAAGCGGGGCATCCTACGAGCAGTACTTC. Translating it yields CASRKSGASYEQYF.

The chain has TRBV2 and TRBJ2-1, with 13 bases fitting TRBD2. The V gene's germline CDR1 is SNHLY and CDR2 FYNNEI. The CDR3 consists of 16 residues. J gave up 2 bases and V 5 bases, and 3 bases lay outside the gene matches. CDR3: CASSWTSGSAYNEQFF. Written as DNA, the CDR3 is TGTGCCAGCAGTTGGACTAGCGGGAGTGCCTACAATGAGCAGTTCTTC.

This clonotype was detected ten times or more. The genes are TRBV6-1 and TRBJ2-5, with TRBD2 matching over 14 bases. The CDR3 spans 17 residues. J lost 5 bases, V lost 7 bases, and 12 bases had no gene match. Germline-derived CDR1 and CDR2 are MNHNS and SASEGT. CDR3 protein: CASITTSGRASRETQYF. CDR3 nucleotides: TGTGCCAGCATCACGACTAGCGGGAGGGCCTCACGCGAGACCCAGTACTTC.

The V gene is TRBV29-1, the J gene TRBJ1-5; no reliable D call. The CDR3 contains 14 residues. CDR1 is SQVTM, CDR2 ANQGSEA, per germline. The ends were cut back, 5 bases at V and 9 bases at J, with 20 bases in the middle. This chain's CDR3 is CSVSGGELSAPQHF. CDR3 nucleotides: TGCAGCGTTAGTGGCGGAGAACTATCAGCGCCCCAGCATTTT. The full variable domain, completed using reference TRBV29-1 and TRBJ1-5, is SAVISQKPSRDICQRGTSLTIQCQVDSQVTMMFWYRQQPGQSLTLIATANQGSEATYESGFVIDKFPISRPNLTFSTLTVSNMSPEDSSIYLCSVSGGELSAPQHFGDGTRLSIL.

This clonotype was observed at least ten times. V is TRBV18 and J is TRBJ1-1; 8 nucleotides agree with TRBD1. After removal of 4 bases from V and 1 base from J, the junction contained 5 bases not matched to a gene. The CDR3 contains 15 residues. Germline CDR1 reads KGHSH; CDR2 reads LQKENI. The CDR3 region has the DNA TGTGCCAGCTCACGTCCCGGGACAGGGAACACTGAAGCTTTCTTT. Translation: CASSRPGTGNTEAFF.

This clonotype was picked up many times. The chain links TRBV5-1 to TRBJ2-3; no firm D call. In germline, CDR1 is SGHRS, CDR2 YFSETQ. Trimming stripped 0 bases from V and 2 bases from J, with 13 bases between. The CDR3 consists of 16 residues. The CDR3 bases are TGCGCCAGCAGCTTGGTGATAGGGCCTTCCACAGATACGCAGTATTTT. It encodes CASSLVIGPSTDTQYF. Combining the CDR3 with reference TRBV5-1 and TRBJ2-3 gives the whole variable domain KAGVTQTPRYLIKTRGQQVTLSCSPISGHRSVSWYQQTPGQGLQFLFEYFSETQRNKGNFPGRFSGRQFSNSRSEMNVSTLELGDSALYLCASSLVIGPSTDTQYFGPGTRLTVL.